This paragraph covers one TCR beta chain sequence. Antigen: not known. Trimming removed 6 bases at V and 3 bases at J, with 9 bases between. The CDR3 consists of 12 residues. Germline loops: CDR1 KGHSH, CDR2 LQKENI. The data originate from a study of T cells after posttransplantation cyclophosphamide. Study-level findings and limits: After PTCy, TRB diversity resembled that of CNI/methotrexate controls. TRB overlap between skin or GI tissue T cells and blood was limited. Donor-recipient repertoire similarity was low at 1-2 months, rising over year one.

Only in-frame clones appear in the TCRdb table, and some are missing; sequencing was by immunoSEQ multiplex PCR. The sample lists a few thousand clones, around 93% occurring once. Sequenced: CD4+ T cells sorted from bone marrow. The receptor's source is a woman aged 55-69 years in good health, CMV-negative, and a related stem cell transplant donor. The chain couples TRBV18 to TRBJ2-7; no clear D gene. As DNA, the CDR3 is TGTGCCAGCTCCCCCCGTTACTACGAGCAGTACTTC. It encodes CASSPRYYEQYF. Looking up the rest from reference TRBV18 and TRBJ2-7 gives the full variable domain: NAGVMQNPRHLVRRRGQEARLRCSPMKGHSHVYWYRQLPEEGLKFMVYLQKENIIDESGMPKERFSAEFPKEGPSILRIQQVVRGDSAAYFCASSPRYYEQYFGPGTRLTVT.